This T cell receptor (beta chain) was captured in a study of CD8 T cells in ankylosing spondylitis. Study results and limitations: Clones linked to disease were reported to show significant enrichment in matched ankylosing spondylitis synovial fluid. One TCR beta motif, made up of under ten highly homologous variants, appeared characteristic of ankylosing spondylitis blood.

CDR3 size: 15 residues. Germline CDR1 is LNHDA and CDR2 is SQIVND (reference sequence). Trimming left V 4 bases short and J 3 bases short, with 16 bases between. Researchers built TCR beta libraries using quantitative 5'-RACE with molecular barcodes. TCRdb re-called the 5' RACE reads with MiXCR, one entry per CDR3 protein. Counted here are under 450,000 distinct CDR3 sequences, 17% occurring once; the ten biggest clones make up over 1%. This clonotype was found a few times. Its antigen is not known. Sequencing was carried out using blood, either unsorted or a sorted T cell fraction (not recorded which). The receptor comes from a male donor with ankylosing spondylitis. The chain has TRBV19 and TRBJ2-7; D possibly uses TRBD1 or TRBD2 (5 bases each). The CDR3: CASSKGPPGFYEQYF. The CDR3 coding sequence is TGTGCCAGTAGTAAGGGGCCGCCGGGGTTCTACGAGCAGTACTTC.